This T cell receptor (beta chain) was obtained from a study of blood T cells in healthy people across ages. Overall study results and limits: Estimated diversity that came from one million T cells was considered an underestimate.

J was trimmed by 3 bases and V by 5 bases; bases with no gene match: 15. CDR1 and CDR2 from the germline V gene are MNHEY and SVGEGT. The CDR3 has 18 residues. This clonotype was observed a few times. Its antigen is not known. A second about 7 to 11 cycle PCR used barcoded and J-beta primers. Each CDR3 protein is one row after TCRdb ran MiXCR on the 5' RACE reads. Of more than 800,000 distinct CDR3 sequences detected, about 30% appear once; the ten largest clones hold roughly 17%. This clonotype was obtained from a woman older than 75 in good health. The rearrangement links TRBV6-2 or TRBV6-3 to TRBJ2-4; 8 positions agree with TRBD1. Sequenced: blood. The DNA of the CDR3 is TGTGCCAGCAGTCTCCGGGACAGGTCATCACCCGGCAAAAACATTCAGTACTTC. Translation: CASSLRDRSSPGKNIQYF.